These 10 T cell receptor beta chains share one sample of origin, sequenced in a study of identical twins. TCRdb reprocessed the 5' RACE reads via MiXCR and lists one record per CDR3 protein. The table has 750,000 to 950,000 distinct CDR3 sequences, about 12% seen once. The same data also went into a second study, on yellow fever vaccine responses in identical twins.

The sequencing sample was made of PBMCs. Receptors originate from a woman between 18 and 30 years old in good health.

This clonotype was detected a few times. The chain uses TRBV6-2 or TRBV6-3 and TRBJ1-1; D is unclear. The germline V gene encodes CDR1 MNHEY and CDR2 SVGEGT. V shed 1 base and J shed 7 bases, with 4 bases lying between them. There are 11 residues in the CDR3. The CDR3 loop reads CASSYYGEAFF. CDR3 in DNA: TGTGCCAGCAGTTACTACGGTGAAGCTTTCTTT.

This chain links TRBV11-1 with TRBJ2-1; 10 nucleotides align to TRBD2. The CDR3 is made up of 18 amino acids. Germline CDR1 and CDR2: SGHAT and FQDESV (reference sequence). The V and J ends lost 10 bases and 0 bases, in that order; junction bases with no gene match: 15. The CDR3 here is CATPHLAGEDNSYNEQFF. In nucleotides, the CDR3 is TGTGCCACCCCACACCTAGCGGGAGAAGATAACTCCTACAATGAGCAGTTCTTC.

This clonotype has just a few counts. This chain uses TRBV19 with TRBJ2-1, with 7 bases matching TRBD2. V dropped 10 bases and J dropped 5; count of bases not matched to a gene: 5. The germline V gene has CDR1 LNHDA and CDR2 SQIVND (reference sequence). CDR3 size: 12 residues. CDR3 amino acids: CATRDYDNEQFF. CDR3 DNA: TGTGCCACCCGGGACTATGACAATGAGCAGTTCTTC.

This rearrangement joins TRBV4-1 to TRBJ2-7; D is unresolved. The CDR3 sequence is 14 residues long. V was pared by 2 bases and J by 3 bases, with 11 bases between. Germline V CDR1 and CDR2: MGHRA, YSYEKL. CDR3 residues: CASSQTIKRYEQYV. CDR3 in DNA: TGCGCCAGCAGCCAAACGATTAAGCGCTACGAGCAGTACGTC.

This chain connects TRBV2 to TRBJ2-5, with 7 bases lining up with TRBD2. V shed 0 bases and J 1 base; nucleotides not matched to a gene: 2. Germline lookup yields CDR1 SNHLY and CDR2 FYNNEI. This CDR3 is 15 amino acids long. The CDR3 nucleotides are TGTGCCAGCAGTGAAGCGGGACTATCCCAAGAGACCCAGTACTTC. As protein: CASSEAGLSQETQYF.

This clonotype was detected many times. The chain couples TRBV6-5 to TRBJ1-1; D unclear. The V end was cut by 0 bases, the J end by 4 bases, with 12 bases between. The CDR3 totals 15 residues. CDR1 and CDR2 from the germline V gene are MNHEY and SVGAGI. The CDR3 coding sequence is TGTGCCAGCAGTTACTCACCAGGTCGGGGCACTGAAGCTTTCTTT. Amino acid sequence: CASSYSPGRGTEAFF.

This clonotype was picked up a small number of times. This chain links TRBV4-1 with TRBJ1-2, with D possibly TRBD1 on 6 matching bases. Trimming cost V 4 bases and J 4 bases, with 13 bases left between them. The germline CDR1 and CDR2 sequences are MGHRA and YSYEKL. The length of the CDR3 is 14 residues. The CDR3 region is CASSRQGNGYGYTF. The CDR3 nucleotides are TGCGCCAGCAGCCGCCAGGGGAACGGCTATGGCTACACCTTC.

The genes are TRBV29-1 and TRBJ2-5, with D perhaps TRBD1 (8 bases). This CDR3 is 14 amino acids long. The germline V gene encodes CDR1 SQVTM and CDR2 ANQGSEA. V dropped 6 bases and J dropped 4 bases, with 18 bases sitting between them. The CDR3 DNA follows: TGCAGCGTCGTTGGACAGGGAGGGGGAGAGACCCAGTACTTC. It yields the protein CSVVGQGGGETQYF.

The chain employs TRBV10-1 and TRBJ2-2; D unclear. The CDR3 runs 14 residues. V lost 8 bases to trimming and J lost 2 bases, with 12 bases between them. Germline V lookup: CDR1 WNHNN, CDR2 SYGVQD (reference sequence). The CDR3: CASGNPHNTGELFF. CDR3 bases: TGCGCCAGCGGGAACCCTCATAACACCGGGGAGCTGTTTTTT.

This clonotype appeared a few times. V is TRBV7-9 and J is TRBJ2-7, with D maybe TRBD2 (7 bases). Trimming stripped 5 bases from V and 9 bases from J, with 17 bases between. This CDR3 is 13 amino acids long. Per germline, CDR1 SEHNR and CDR2 FQNEAQ (reference sequence). This CDR3 reads CASSRYEGGRQYF. The CDR3 nucleotides are TGTGCCAGCAGCCGATACGAGGGGGGGAGGCAGTACTTC.